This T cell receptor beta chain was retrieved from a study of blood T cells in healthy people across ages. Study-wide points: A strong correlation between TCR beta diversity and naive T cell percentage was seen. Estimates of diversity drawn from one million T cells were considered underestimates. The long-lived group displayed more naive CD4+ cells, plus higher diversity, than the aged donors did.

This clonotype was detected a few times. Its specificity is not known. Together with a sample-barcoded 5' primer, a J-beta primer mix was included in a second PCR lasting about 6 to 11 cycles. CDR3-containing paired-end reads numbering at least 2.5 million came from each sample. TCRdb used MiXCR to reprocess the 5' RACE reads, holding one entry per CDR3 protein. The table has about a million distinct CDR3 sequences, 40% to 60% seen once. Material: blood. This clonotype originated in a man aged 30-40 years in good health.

The CDR3 DNA reads as TGTGCCAGCAGCGTAGTAGGTAATAGCGGGGTCAATGAGCAGTTCTTC. It yields the protein CASSVVGNSGVNEQFF. The V gene is TRBV9, the J gene TRBJ2-1; 8 nucleotides match TRBD2. Germline trimming cut 0 bases from V and 6 bases from J; bases unmatched to any gene: 8. The CDR3 extends over 16 amino acids. Germline V gene data show CDR1 as SGDLS and CDR2 as YYNGEE.